This T cell receptor beta chain was documented in a study of cytomegalovirus exposure and HLA in healthy donors. Study information: In a later analysis, it was reported that the roughly 130 validation repertoires had been produced on the same platform as the 670 or so repertoires belonging to the first cohort. Notes on the study in general: Overall, under 200 TCR beta chains were annotated as cytomegalovirus-associated. Testing in vitro showed a few CMV-associated chains specific for CMV antigens.

Points on this clone: The antigen is undetermined.

Germline V lookup: CDR1 SGDLS, CDR2 YYNGEE. With V trimmed by 3 bases and J by 6 bases, 7 bases remained unmatched. The CDR3 covers 14 residues. Clones were read by immunoSEQ multiplex PCR, and TCRdb kept only the in-frame ones, dropping some. The sample contains tens of thousands of clones, roughly 90% of which appear only once. The chain employs TRBV9 and TRBJ1-2; TRBD1 matches at 8 bases. The specimen was PBMCs. The origin of this receptor is a man younger than 35 in good health and CMV-seronegative. CDR3 bases: TGTGCCAGCAGCGCGGACAGGGTACCTCATGGCTACACCTTC. Amino acid sequence: CASSADRVPHGYTF. The whole variable domain, remainder taken from reference TRBV9 and TRBJ1-2, is DSGVTQTPKHLITATGQRVTLRCSPRSGDLSVYWYQQSLDQGLQFLIQYYNGEERAKGNILERFSAQQFPDLHSELNLSSLELGDSALYFCASSADRVPHGYTFGSGTRLTVV.